This T cell receptor beta chain was captured in a study of CD8 T cells in Susac syndrome. Sequencing of TCR beta covered CD8+ and CD4+ T cells obtained from blood. Control patients had untreated stable or active relapsing-remitting multiple sclerosis by revised McDonald criteria. Study findings and constraints: By the study's own acknowledgment, its TCR sequencing and HLA analysis included relatively few individuals.

With random hexamers, roughly 0.5 to 1 ug RNA was reverse transcribed. TCR beta CDR3 was amplified by immunoSEQ covering 54 Vbeta and 13 Jbeta. TCRdb re-called the immunoSEQ multiplex PCR reads with MiXCR, one entry per CDR3 protein. The sample yields about 430,000 distinct CDR3 sequences, more than 80% seen once. With regard to this clonotype: Its specificity is not known.

Germline assignment: CDR1 MNHEY and CDR2 SMNVEV (reference sequence). This CDR3 spans 13 amino acids. V was trimmed by 5 bases and J by 6 bases, leaving 14 bases between them. This rearrangement joins TRBV27 to TRBJ2-7, with D possibly matching TRBD1 (6 bases). Sequences were obtained from CD8+ T cells from PBMCs. This TCR was sampled from a human donor with multiple sclerosis. CDR3 residues: CASSRNRASEQYF. The CDR3, as DNA: TGTGCCAGCAGTCGCAACAGGGCGTCCGAGCAGTACTTC.